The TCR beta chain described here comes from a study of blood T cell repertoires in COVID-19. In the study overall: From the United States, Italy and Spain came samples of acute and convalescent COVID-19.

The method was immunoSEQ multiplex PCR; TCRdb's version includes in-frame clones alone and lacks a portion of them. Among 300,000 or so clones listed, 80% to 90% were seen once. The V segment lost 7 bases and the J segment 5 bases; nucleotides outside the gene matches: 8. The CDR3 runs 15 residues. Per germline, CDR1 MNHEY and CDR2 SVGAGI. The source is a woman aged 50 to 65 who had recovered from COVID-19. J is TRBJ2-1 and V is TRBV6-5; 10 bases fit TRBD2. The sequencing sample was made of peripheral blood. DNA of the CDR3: TGTGCCAGCATCGACTTAGCGGGGGGCCACAATGAGCAGTTCTTC. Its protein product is CASIDLAGGHNEQFF.